The rows below give T cell receptor beta chains drawn from one sample of a study of CD8 T cells in ankylosing spondylitis. TCRdb ran MiXCR on the 5' RACE reads and lists one entry per CDR3 protein. The sample shows some 200,000 distinct CDR3 sequences, 18% of them seen only once. The sequenced material came from blood, either unsorted or a sorted T cell fraction (not recorded which). The receptors were sampled from a male donor under 30 with ankylosing spondylitis or in good health (not recorded which). Both conserved end residues are part of each CDR3. A D gene is named only where the DNA matches it firmly. Clone size is not always given. Where it is, it says once, few, many or a class for expanded clones.

>TRBV4-2|NA|many|TRBJ1-5
CASSQDGGNQPQHF
TGTGCCAGCAGCCAAGATGGAGGGAATCAGCCCCAGCATTTT
>TRBV29-1|NA|NA|TRBJ2-7
CSANLWGNYEQYF
TGCAGCGCGAACCTTTGGGGGAACTACGAGCAGTACTTC
>TRBV7-2|NA|many|TRBJ2-5
CASSLRRETQYF
TGTGCCAGCAGTTTAAGGAGGGAGACCCAGTACTTC
>TRBV20-1|TRBD1|many|TRBJ2-5
CSARATDRVPAETQYF
TGCAGTGCTAGAGCGACAGACAGGGTTCCTGCAGAGACCCAGTACTTC
>TRBV20-1|NA|once|TRBJ2-4
CSARDLPGRRLAKNIQYF
TGCAGTGCTAGAGATCTCCCAGGACGTCGCTTAGCCAAAAACATTCAGTACTTC
>TRBV7-9|NA|many|TRBJ2-3
CASSFAVRDTQYF
TGTGCCAGCAGCTTTGCCGTGCGAGATACGCAGTATTTT
>TRBV6-5|NA|many|TRBJ2-1
CASSYSIQVSQFF
TGTGCCAGCAGTTACTCGATCCAGGTTTCGCAGTTCTTC
>TRBV2|TRBD1|many|TRBJ2-5
CASSEEGAQGLETQYF
TGTGCCAGCAGTGAAGAGGGGGCTCAGGGGTTGGAGACCCAGTACTTC
>TRBV30|TRBD1|few|TRBJ1-2
CARDRGYGYTF
TGTGCCAGGGACAGGGGCTATGGCTACACCTTC
>TRBV29-1|NA|once|TRBJ2-3
CSVEGNSDTQYF
TGCAGCGTTGAAGGTAACTCAGATACGCAGTATTTT
>TRBV7-8|TRBD1|few|TRBJ2-1
CASSLGDRGSYNEQFF
TGTGCCAGCAGCTTAGGGGACAGGGGCTCCTACAATGAGCAGTTCTTC
>TRBV20-1|TRBD2|NA|TRBJ2-7
CSARAASGAYEQYF
TGCAGTGCTAGGGCGGCTAGCGGGGCCTACGAGCAGTACTTC
>TRBV12-3/TRBV12-4|NA|many|TRBJ2-5
CASSLLEDGTQYF
TGTGCCAGCAGTTTATTAGAAGACGGGACCCAGTACTTC
>TRBV5-1|NA|many|TRBJ2-1
CASSPSRGPDNEQFF
TGCGCCAGCAGCCCCAGCCGGGGACCGGACAATGAGCAGTTCTTC
>TRBV7-8|TRBD2|NA|TRBJ2-1
CASSPIRGGALNEQFF
TGTGCCAGCAGCCCAATCCGGGGGGGAGCTCTCAATGAGCAGTTCTTC
>TRBV28|TRBD1|many|TRBJ2-7
CASSTPGQGHAYEQYF
TGTGCCAGCAGTACTCCGGGACAGGGGCATGCCTACGAGCAGTACTTC
>TRBV29-1|TRBD1|NA|TRBJ2-1
CSVHPGQGHEQFF
TGCAGCGTTCACCCGGGACAGGGACATGAGCAGTTCTTC
>TRBV25-1|NA|many|TRBJ2-1
CASSTLEGQVHEQFF
TGTGCCAGCAGTACTCTAGAGGGGCAGGTCCATGAGCAGTTCTTC
>TRBV3-1|TRBD2|many|TRBJ2-7
CASSQVAGGPVEQYF
TGTGCCAGCAGCCAGGTAGCGGGAGGGCCGGTCGAGCAGTACTTC
>TRBV10-3|TRBD1|many|TRBJ1-2
CAISSLFAGTGEERDGYTF
TGTGCCATCAGTTCCCTATTCGCCGGGACAGGGGAAGAGAGAGATGGCTACACCTTC
>TRBV13|NA|many|TRBJ1-2
CASSLDYGYTF
TGTGCCAGCAGCTTAGACTATGGCTACACCTTC
>TRBV29-1|NA|few|TRBJ2-2
CSARGNTGELFF
TGCAGCGCCCGAGGTAACACCGGGGAGCTGTTTTTT
>TRBV12-3/TRBV12-4|NA|many|TRBJ2-7
CASSLFRESYEQYF
TGTGCCAGCAGTTTATTTAGGGAGTCCTACGAGCAGTACTTC
>TRBV7-2|NA|many|TRBJ1-6
CASSLASSPLHF
TGTGCCAGCAGCTTAGCGAGTTCACCCCTCCACTTT
>TRBV6-5|NA|many|TRBJ1-6
CASSYQDGNSPLHF
TGTGCCAGCAGTTACCAGGACGGTAATTCACCCCTCCACTTT
>TRBV4-2|TRBD1|many|TRBJ2-1
CASSQDPTGGRYNEQFF
TGTGCCAGCAGCCAAGACCCGACAGGGGGCCGATACAATGAGCAGTTCTTC
>TRBV20-1|NA|NA|TRBJ2-1
CSARERLLSYNEQFF
TGCAGTGCTAGAGAAAGACTATTGTCCTACAATGAGCAGTTCTTC
>TRBV29-1|TRBD1|many|TRBJ1-1
CSVEKGQVNTEAFF
TGCAGCGTTGAAAAGGGACAGGTGAACACTGAAGCTTTCTTT
>TRBV12-3/TRBV12-4|TRBD2|many|TRBJ2-1
CASSWGGENEQFF
TGTGCCAGCAGTTGGGGGGGAGAGAATGAGCAGTTCTTC
>TRBV20-1|NA|NA|TRBJ1-5
CSAREGDQPQHF
TGCAGTGCTAGGGAAGGGGATCAGCCCCAGCATTTT
>TRBV6-5|TRBD1|NA|TRBJ2-5
CASSPDRAVETQYF
TGTGCCAGCAGCCCGGACAGGGCGGTAGAGACCCAGTACTTC
>TRBV23-1|NA|NA|TRBJ2-5
CASSHLCGGHETQYF
TGCGCCAGCAGTCATCTTTGTGGGGGGCATGAGACCCAGTACTTC
>TRBV5-1|NA|many|TRBJ1-4
CASSLVPGGEKLFF
TGCGCCAGCAGCTTGGTTCCAGGTGGCGAAAAACTGTTTTTT
>TRBV5-1|TRBD2|many|TRBJ2-1
CASSLHGTGGDEQFF
TGCGCCAGCAGCCTGCATGGGACCGGGGGGGATGAGCAGTTCTTC
>TRBV28|NA|many|TRBJ2-5
CASSPGLQETQYF
TGTGCCAGCAGCCCGGGACTCCAAGAGACCCAGTACTTC
>TRBV4-3|TRBD2|NA|TRBJ2-5
CASSQAPWGLAKETQYF
TGCGCCAGCAGCCAAGCACCTTGGGGACTAGCGAAAGAGACCCAGTACTTC
>TRBV12-3/TRBV12-4|NA|many|TRBJ2-1
CASSLAVEDEQFF
TGTGCCAGCAGTTTGGCTGTGGAGGATGAGCAGTTCTTC
>TRBV20-1|NA|many|TRBJ2-1
CSARGQGSYNEQFF
TGCAGTGCTAGAGGACAAGGCTCCTACAATGAGCAGTTCTTC
>TRBV3-1|TRBD1|many|TRBJ2-7
CASSLAQGQGAGGYEQYF
TGTGCCAGCAGCCTCGCCCAGGGACAGGGGGCAGGAGGCTACGAGCAGTACTTC
>TRBV3-1|NA|many|TRBJ2-3
CASSPARDTQYF
TGTGCCAGCAGCCCAGCACGGGATACGCAGTATTTT
>TRBV12-3/TRBV12-4|NA|few|TRBJ2-5
CASWNSGQETQYF
TGTGCCAGCTGGAATAGCGGACAAGAGACCCAGTACTTC
>TRBV20-1|NA|NA|TRBJ2-1
CSARLNEQFF
TGCAGTGCTAGACTCAATGAGCAGTTCTTC
>TRBV21-1|NA|many|TRBJ2-1
CASTRAYEQFF
TGTGCCAGCACCAGAGCTTATGAGCAGTTCTTC
>TRBV19|NA|many|TRBJ2-7
CASAAGQPSYEQYF
TGTGCCAGCGCAGCGGGACAGCCCTCCTACGAGCAGTACTTC
>TRBV11-2|TRBD1|many|TRBJ1-1
CASSLQGATEAFF
TGTGCCAGCAGCCTACAGGGGGCTACTGAAGCTTTCTTT
>TRBV20-1|TRBD1|NA|TRBJ2-1
CSGMDRGSYNEQFF
TGCAGTGGGATGGACAGGGGATCCTACAATGAGCAGTTCTTC
>TRBV7-8|TRBD2|many|TRBJ2-7
CASSPGLAASYEQYF
TGTGCCAGCAGCCCGGGACTAGCGGCTTCCTACGAGCAGTACTTC
>TRBV29-1|NA|once|TRBJ2-2
CSVEETGTPNTGELFF
TGCAGCGTTGAAGAGACCGGGACTCCAAACACCGGGGAGCTGTTTTTT
>TRBV14|NA|many|TRBJ1-5
CASSQAGGAPEDGQPQHF
TGTGCCAGCAGCCAAGCGGGTGGGGCTCCAGAGGATGGTCAGCCCCAGCATTTT
>TRBV6-6|NA|many|TRBJ2-5
CATSKGKETQYF
TGTGCCACCTCGAAGGGGAAGGAGACCCAGTACTTC
>TRBV20-1|TRBD2|NA|TRBJ2-3
CSARLAVGTDTQYF
TGCAGTGCTAGACTAGCGGTGGGCACAGATACGCAGTATTTT
>TRBV20-1|TRBD1|NA|TRBJ1-4
CSAYGQGKLFF
TGCAGTGCTTACGGACAGGGAAAACTGTTTTTT
>TRBV18|NA|few|TRBJ2-1
CASSPLGGYNEQFF
TGTGCCAGCTCACCTCTAGGTGGCTACAATGAGCAGTTCTTC
>TRBV4-1|NA|many|TRBJ2-1
CASSQVLAPEQFF
TGCGCCAGCAGCCAAGTCTTAGCGCCAGAGCAGTTCTTC
>TRBV4-1|NA|many|TRBJ1-1
CASSQGLGTEAFF
TGCGCCAGCAGCCAAGGATTGGGCACTGAAGCTTTCTTT
>TRBV3-1|NA|many|TRBJ2-5
CASSQDARNQETQYF
TGTGCCAGCAGCCAAGACGCTAGAAACCAAGAGACCCAGTACTTC
>TRBV6-1|TRBD2|many|TRBJ2-5
CASGKPLAGDIQETQYF
TGTGCCAGCGGAAAACCCTTAGCGGGAGACATCCAAGAGACCCAGTACTTC